These T cell receptor beta chains were read from a single sample in a study of OX40 agonist ivuxolimab in advanced cancers. Generated by immunoSEQ multiplex PCR, the TCRdb table keeps only in-frame clones and is missing some. Of around 56,000 clones listed, 88% are singletons. The starting material was CD4+ or CD8+ T cells sorted from blood, obtained in a trial of the OX40 agonist ivuxolimab. These receptor sequences come from an adult with an advanced solid tumor such as melanoma, head and neck, liver or kidney cancer. Each CDR3 is given with its conserved first and last residue. The order of the fields is CDR3 protein, CDR3 DNA, D gene, V gene, clone size, J gene. D genes are given only for firm matches. The listing skips clone size in some rows; elsewhere it reads once, few, many or a size class.

CDR3: CASSLGFEINEKLFF
DNA: TGTGCCAGCAGCTTAGGGTTCGAAATTAATGAAAAACTGTTTTTT
D: -
V: TRBV7-2
size: -
J: TRBJ1-4

CDR3: CASSPELPGAGNTIYF
DNA: TGTGCCAGCAGCCCCGAGCTTCCAGGGGCTGGAAACACCATATATTTT
D: -
V: TRBV11-2
size: -
J: TRBJ1-3

CDR3: CASSPGVAENTGELFF
DNA: TGTGCCAGCAGCCCCGGGGTAGCGGAGAACACCGGGGAGCTGTTTTTT
D: -
V: TRBV11-3
size: -
J: TRBJ2-2

CDR3: CASSTTSWRNTEAFF
DNA: TGTGCCAGCAGTACAACCTCTTGGAGGAACACTGAAGCTTTCTTT
D: -
V: TRBV7-9
size: -
J: TRBJ1-1

CDR3: CASSVGSGQGIYGYTF
DNA: TGTGCCAGCAGCGTAGGTTCGGGACAGGGCATCTATGGCTACACCTTC
D: TRBD1
V: TRBV9
size: -
J: TRBJ1-2

CDR3: CASSPPGTGFVEQYF
DNA: TGTGCCAGCAGCCCCCCCGGGACAGGTTTCGTCGAGCAGTACTTC
D: TRBD1
V: TRBV7-9
size: -
J: TRBJ2-7

CDR3: CASSPAGPYEQYF
DNA: TGTGCCAGCAGCCCTGCCGGGCCCTACGAGCAGTACTTC
D: -
V: TRBV9
size: once
J: TRBJ2-7

CDR3: CASNPGASTDTQYF
DNA: TGTGCCAGCAACCCAGGCGCTAGCACAGATACGCAGTATTTT
D: -
V: TRBV6-1
size: once
J: TRBJ2-3

CDR3: CASSLAGTSEQYF
DNA: TGTGCCAGCAGCTTAGCGGGAACAAGCGAGCAGTACTTC
D: -
V: TRBV11-1
size: -
J: TRBJ2-7

CDR3: CATSRDWDAIANYGYTF
DNA: TGTGCCACCAGCAGAGATTGGGACGCTATAGCTAACTATGGCTACACCTTC
D: -
V: TRBV15
size: -
J: TRBJ1-2

CDR3: CASSLAARIYEQYF
DNA: TGTGCCAGCAGCTTGGCCGCGAGGATCTACGAGCAGTACTTC
D: -
V: TRBV5-8
size: -
J: TRBJ2-7

CDR3: CASSLSSDYYNEQFF
DNA: TGTGCCAGCAGCTTAAGTTCAGACTATTACAATGAGCAGTTCTTC
D: -
V: TRBV7-3
size: -
J: TRBJ2-1

CDR3: CASSDLDRVQETQYF
DNA: TGTGCCAGCAGCGACCTAGACAGGGTACAAGAGACCCAGTACTTC
D: TRBD1
V: TRBV28
size: few
J: TRBJ2-5

CDR3: CASSPGGQLEAFF
DNA: TGTGCCAGCAGTCCGGGGGGGCAGCTTGAAGCTTTCTTT
D: -
V: TRBV6-4
size: -
J: TRBJ1-1

CDR3: CASSQDLREFHGNEQFF
DNA: TGCGCCAGCAGCCAAGATCTACGGGAGTTCCATGGCAATGAGCAGTTCTTC
D: -
V: TRBV4-3
size: -
J: TRBJ2-1

CDR3: CASSPLGTSVQYF
DNA: TGTGCCAGCAGTCCCCTCGGGACTAGTGTTCAGTATTTT
D: TRBD2
V: TRBV28
size: -
J: TRBJ2-3

CDR3: CASSLQASAEVAQYF
DNA: TGTGCCAGCAGCTTACAGGCTAGCGCGGAAGTGGCCCAGTACTTC
D: -
V: TRBV7-6
size: -
J: TRBJ2-5

CDR3: CASSQGANAYEQYF
DNA: TGTGCCAGCAGCCAAGGGGCAAATGCCTACGAGCAGTACTTC
D: -
V: TRBV14
size: -
J: TRBJ2-7

CDR3: CASSYSGYGNTIYF
DNA: TGTGCCAGCAGTTATTCAGGGTACGGAAACACCATATATTTT
D: -
V: TRBV5-6
size: -
J: TRBJ1-3

CDR3: CSVADGYGYTF
DNA: TGCAGCGTTGCCGACGGCTATGGCTACACCTTC
D: -
V: TRBV29-1
size: medium-sized
J: TRBJ1-2

CDR3: CSARGGETGNEQFF
DNA: TGCAGCGCCCGAGGAGGGGAAACGGGGAATGAGCAGTTCTTC
D: -
V: TRBV29-1
size: -
J: TRBJ2-1